This TCR beta chain was recovered during a study of a mutant IDH1 vaccine in newly diagnosed glioma. The overall study: Vaccination was launched 4-6 weeks after radiotherapy alone, or with temozolomide cycles. V12 took place at week 35, and V13 at week 47.

Assay used: immunoSEQ multiplex PCR; TCRdb lists only in-frame clones, some missing. This sample has around 32,000 clones, with about 82% found just once. This sample's time point: week 35, safety follow-up. Doses consisted of 300 ug of mutant IDH1 20-mer peptide each, paired with topical imiquimod. V was pared by 1 base and J by 2 bases, with 12 bases between. The germline V gene has CDR1 SEHNR and CDR2 FQNEAQ (reference sequence). The CDR3 spans 15 residues. With respect to this clone: What it binds is unknown.

The receptor comes from a man aged 40-50 years with glioma. Some clones in this sample may be carry-over from other donors' samples. Sequencing was performed on PBMCs, taken from a glioma patient whose treatment included an IDH1 peptide vaccine. V is TRBV7-9 and J is TRBJ2-7; D unclear. For the CDR3, the DNA is TGTGCCAGCAGCTTAGGTAGTGCTTATACCTACGAGCAGTACTTC. Amino acid sequence: CASSLGSAYTYEQYF.